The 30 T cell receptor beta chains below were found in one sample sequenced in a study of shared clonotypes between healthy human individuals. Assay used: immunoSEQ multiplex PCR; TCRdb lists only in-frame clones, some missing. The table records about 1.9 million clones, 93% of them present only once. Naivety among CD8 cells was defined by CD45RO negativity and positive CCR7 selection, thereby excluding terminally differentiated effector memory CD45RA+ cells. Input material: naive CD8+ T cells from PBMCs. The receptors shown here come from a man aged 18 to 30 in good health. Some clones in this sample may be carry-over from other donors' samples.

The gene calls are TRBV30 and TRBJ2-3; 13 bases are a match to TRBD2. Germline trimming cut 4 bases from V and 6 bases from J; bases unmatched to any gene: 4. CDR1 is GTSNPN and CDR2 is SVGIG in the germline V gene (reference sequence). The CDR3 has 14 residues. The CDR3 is CAWTWGLAGDTQYF. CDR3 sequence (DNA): TGTGCCTGGACCTGGGGACTAGCGGGGGATACGCAGTATTTT. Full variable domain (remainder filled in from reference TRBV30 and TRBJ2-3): SQTIHQWPATLVQPVGSPLSLECTVEGTSNPNLYWYRQAAGRGLQLLFYSVGIGQISSEVPQNLSASRPQDRQFILSSKKLLLSDSGFYLCAWTWGLAGDTQYFGPGTRLTVL.

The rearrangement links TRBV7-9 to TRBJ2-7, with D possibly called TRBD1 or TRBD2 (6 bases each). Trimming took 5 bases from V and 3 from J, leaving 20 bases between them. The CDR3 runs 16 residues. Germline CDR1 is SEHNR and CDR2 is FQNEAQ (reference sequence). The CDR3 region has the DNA TGTGCCAGCAGCATTAGTTCGGGGGCGCCAGGCTACGAGCAGTACTTC. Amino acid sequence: CASSISSGAPGYEQYF.

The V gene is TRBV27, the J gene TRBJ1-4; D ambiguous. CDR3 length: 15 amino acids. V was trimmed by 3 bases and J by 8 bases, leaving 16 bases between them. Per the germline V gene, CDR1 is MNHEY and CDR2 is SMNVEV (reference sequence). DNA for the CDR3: TGTGCCAGCAGTTTTTTGCTCCTAGGAGGGGAAAAACTGTTTTTT. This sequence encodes CASSFLLLGGEKLFF.

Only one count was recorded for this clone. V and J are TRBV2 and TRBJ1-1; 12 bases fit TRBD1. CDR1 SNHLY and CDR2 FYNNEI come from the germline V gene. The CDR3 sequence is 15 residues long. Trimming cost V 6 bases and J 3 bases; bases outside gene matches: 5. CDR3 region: CASRGQGARDTEAFF. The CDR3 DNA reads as TGTGCCAGCAGGGGACAGGGGGCGCGGGACACTGAAGCTTTCTTT.

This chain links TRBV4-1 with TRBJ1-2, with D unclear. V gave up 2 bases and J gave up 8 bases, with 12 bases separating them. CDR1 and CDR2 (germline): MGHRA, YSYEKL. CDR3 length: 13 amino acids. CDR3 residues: CASSQTGPTGYTF. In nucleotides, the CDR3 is TGCGCCAGCAGCCAAACGGGCCCTACAGGCTACACCTTC.

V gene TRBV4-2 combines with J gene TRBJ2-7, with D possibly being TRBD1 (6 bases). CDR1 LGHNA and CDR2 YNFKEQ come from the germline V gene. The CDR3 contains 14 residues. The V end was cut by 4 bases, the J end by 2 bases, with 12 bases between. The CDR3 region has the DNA TGTGCCAGCAGCCCCGCCAGGGGACCCTACGAGCAGTACTTC. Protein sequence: CASSPARGPYEQYF.

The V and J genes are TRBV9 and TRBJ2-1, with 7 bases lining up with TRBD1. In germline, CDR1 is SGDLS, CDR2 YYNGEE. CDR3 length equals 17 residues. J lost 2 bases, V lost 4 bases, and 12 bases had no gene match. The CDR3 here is CASSRTGGLNTYNEQFF. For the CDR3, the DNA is TGTGCCAGCAGCCGGACAGGTGGCCTCAACACCTACAATGAGCAGTTCTTC. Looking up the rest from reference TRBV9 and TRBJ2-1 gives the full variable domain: DSGVTQTPKHLITATGQRVTLRCSPRSGDLSVYWYQQSLDQGLQFLIQYYNGEERAKGNILERFSAQQFPDLHSELNLSSLELGDSALYFCASSRTGGLNTYNEQFFGPGTRLTVL.

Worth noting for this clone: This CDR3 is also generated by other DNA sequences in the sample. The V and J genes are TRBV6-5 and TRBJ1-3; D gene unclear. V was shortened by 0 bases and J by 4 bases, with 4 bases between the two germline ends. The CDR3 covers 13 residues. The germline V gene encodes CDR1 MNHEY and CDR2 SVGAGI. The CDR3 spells CASSYSEGNTIYF. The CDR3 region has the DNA TGTGCCAGCAGTTACTCTGAGGGAAACACCATATATTTT.

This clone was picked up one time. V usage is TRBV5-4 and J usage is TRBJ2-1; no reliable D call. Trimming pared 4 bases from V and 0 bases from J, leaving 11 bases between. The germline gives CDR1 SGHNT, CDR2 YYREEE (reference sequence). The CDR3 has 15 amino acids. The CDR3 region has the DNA TGTGCCAGCAGCCTAGGGTCGGGCTCCTACAATGAGCAGTTCTTC. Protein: CASSLGSGSYNEQFF.

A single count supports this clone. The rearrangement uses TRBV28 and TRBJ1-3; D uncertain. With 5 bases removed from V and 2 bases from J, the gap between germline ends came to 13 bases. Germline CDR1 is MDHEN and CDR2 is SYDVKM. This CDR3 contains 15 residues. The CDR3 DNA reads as TGTGCCAGCAGTATATATAAGGAGGCTGGAAACACCATATATTTT. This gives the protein CASSIYKEAGNTIYF.

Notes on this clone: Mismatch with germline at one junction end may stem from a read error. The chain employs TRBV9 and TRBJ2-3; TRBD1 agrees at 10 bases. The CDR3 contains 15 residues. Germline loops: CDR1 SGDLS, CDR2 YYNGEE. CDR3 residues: CASSVGTGATDTQYF. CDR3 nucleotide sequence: TGTGCCAGCAGTGTAGGGACAGGGGCTACAGATACGCAGTATTTT.

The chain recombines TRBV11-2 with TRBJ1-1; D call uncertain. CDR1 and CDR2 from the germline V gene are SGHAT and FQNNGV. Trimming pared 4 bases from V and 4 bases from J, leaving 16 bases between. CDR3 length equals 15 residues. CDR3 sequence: CASSWREGRGTEAFF. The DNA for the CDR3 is TGTGCCAGCAGCTGGCGCGAGGGCCGGGGCACTGAAGCTTTCTTT.

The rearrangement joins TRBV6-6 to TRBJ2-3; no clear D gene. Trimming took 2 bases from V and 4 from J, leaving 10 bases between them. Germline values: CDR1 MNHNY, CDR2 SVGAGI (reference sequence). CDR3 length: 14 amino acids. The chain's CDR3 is CASSYGLRADTQYF. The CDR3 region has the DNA TGTGCCAGCAGTTACGGGTTAAGGGCAGATACGCAGTATTTT.

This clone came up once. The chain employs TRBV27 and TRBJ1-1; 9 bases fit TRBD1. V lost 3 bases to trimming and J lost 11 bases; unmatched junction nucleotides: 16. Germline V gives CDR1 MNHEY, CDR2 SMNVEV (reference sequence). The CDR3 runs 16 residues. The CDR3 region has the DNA TGTGCCAGCAGTTTGCACCCTTCAACGGGGACAGGGAGGGCTTTCTTT. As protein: CASSLHPSTGTGRAFF.

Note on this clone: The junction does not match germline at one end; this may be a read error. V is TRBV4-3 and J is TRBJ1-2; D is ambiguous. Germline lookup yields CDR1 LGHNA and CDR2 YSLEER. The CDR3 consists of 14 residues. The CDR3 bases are TGCGCCAGCACCCAAGATCGGGGTTCCAGCGGCTACACCTTC. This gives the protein CASTQDRGSSGYTF.

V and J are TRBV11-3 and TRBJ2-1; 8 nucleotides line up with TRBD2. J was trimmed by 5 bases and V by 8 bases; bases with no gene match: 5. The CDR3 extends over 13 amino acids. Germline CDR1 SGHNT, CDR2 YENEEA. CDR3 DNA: TGTGCCAGCCGGGGGGGTCGTAACAATGAGCAGTTCTTC. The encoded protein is CASRGGRNNEQFF.

In nucleotides, the CDR3 is TGTGCCAGCAGCGTAGAGGAGGGCGAGCAGTTCTTC. Translated: CASSVEEGEQFF. The chain uses TRBV9 and TRBJ2-1; perhaps TRBD2 as D (6 bases). The length of the CDR3 is 12 residues. Germline V gene sequence: CDR1 SGDLS, CDR2 YYNGEE. V was trimmed by 0 bases and J by 10 bases, leaving 8 bases between them.

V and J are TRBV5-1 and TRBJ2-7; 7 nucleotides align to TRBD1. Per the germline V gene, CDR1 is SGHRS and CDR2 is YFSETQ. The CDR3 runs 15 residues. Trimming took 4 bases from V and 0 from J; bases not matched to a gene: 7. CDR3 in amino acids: CASSLTGVSSYEQYF. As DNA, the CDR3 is TGCGCCAGCAGCCTAACAGGGGTGAGCTCCTACGAGCAGTACTTC.

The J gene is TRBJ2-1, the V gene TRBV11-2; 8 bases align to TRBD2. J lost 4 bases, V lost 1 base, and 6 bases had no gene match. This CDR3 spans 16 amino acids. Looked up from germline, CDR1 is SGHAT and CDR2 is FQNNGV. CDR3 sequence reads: CASSLAAGGLYNEQFF. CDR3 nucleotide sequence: TGTGCCAGCAGCTTAGCTGCGGGAGGCCTTTACAATGAGCAGTTCTTC.

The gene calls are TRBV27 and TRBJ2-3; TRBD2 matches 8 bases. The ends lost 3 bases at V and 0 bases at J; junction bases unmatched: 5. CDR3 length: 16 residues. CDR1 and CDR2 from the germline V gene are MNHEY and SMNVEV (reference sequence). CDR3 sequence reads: CASSFSGLVSTDTQYF. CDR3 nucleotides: TGTGCCAGCAGTTTCTCGGGACTAGTTAGCACAGATACGCAGTATTTT.

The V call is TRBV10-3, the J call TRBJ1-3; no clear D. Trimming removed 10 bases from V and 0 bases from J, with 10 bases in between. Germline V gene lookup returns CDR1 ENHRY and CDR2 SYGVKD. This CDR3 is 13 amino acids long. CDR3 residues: CATADISGNTIYF. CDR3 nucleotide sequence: TGTGCCACTGCAGACATCTCTGGAAACACCATATATTTT.

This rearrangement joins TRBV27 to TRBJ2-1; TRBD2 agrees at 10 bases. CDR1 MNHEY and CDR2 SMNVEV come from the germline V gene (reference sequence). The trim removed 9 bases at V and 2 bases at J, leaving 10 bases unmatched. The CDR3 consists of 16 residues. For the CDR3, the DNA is TGTGCCAGTCGGGCTAGCGGGAGAGTAGCCTACAATGAGCAGTTCTTC. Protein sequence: CASRASGRVAYNEQFF.

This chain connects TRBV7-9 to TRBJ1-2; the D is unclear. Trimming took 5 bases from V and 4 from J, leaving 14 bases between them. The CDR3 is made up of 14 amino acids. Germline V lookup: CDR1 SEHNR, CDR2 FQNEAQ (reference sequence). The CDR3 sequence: CASSLTDLSYGYTF. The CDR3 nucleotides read TGTGCCAGCAGCCTCACGGATTTGAGCTATGGCTACACCTTC.

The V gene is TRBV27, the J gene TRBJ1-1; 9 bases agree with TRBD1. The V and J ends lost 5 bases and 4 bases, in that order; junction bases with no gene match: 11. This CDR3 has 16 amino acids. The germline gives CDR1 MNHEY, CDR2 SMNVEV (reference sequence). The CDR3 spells CASSPALGQGGTEAFF. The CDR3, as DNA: TGTGCCAGCAGTCCCGCCCTGGGACAGGGTGGCACTGAAGCTTTCTTT.

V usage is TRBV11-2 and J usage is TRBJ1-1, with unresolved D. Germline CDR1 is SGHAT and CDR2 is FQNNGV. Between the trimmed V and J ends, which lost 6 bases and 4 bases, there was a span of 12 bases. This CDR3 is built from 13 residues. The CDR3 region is CASSSVGSTEAFF. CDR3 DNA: TGTGCCAGCAGTTCGGTTGGGAGCACTGAAGCTTTCTTT.

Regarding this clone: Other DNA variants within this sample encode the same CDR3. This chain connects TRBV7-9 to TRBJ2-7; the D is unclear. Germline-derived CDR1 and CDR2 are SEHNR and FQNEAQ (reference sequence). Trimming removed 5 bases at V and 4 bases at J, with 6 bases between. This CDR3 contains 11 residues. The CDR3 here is CASSNGYEQYF. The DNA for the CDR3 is TGTGCCAGCAGCAACGGGTACGAGCAGTACTTC.

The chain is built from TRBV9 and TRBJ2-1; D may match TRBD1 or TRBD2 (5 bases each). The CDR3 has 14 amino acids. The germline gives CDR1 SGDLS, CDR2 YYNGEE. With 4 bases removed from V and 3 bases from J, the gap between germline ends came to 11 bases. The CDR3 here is CASSPRGHYNEQFF. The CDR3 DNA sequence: TGTGCCAGCAGCCCCCGGGGCCACTACAATGAGCAGTTCTTC.

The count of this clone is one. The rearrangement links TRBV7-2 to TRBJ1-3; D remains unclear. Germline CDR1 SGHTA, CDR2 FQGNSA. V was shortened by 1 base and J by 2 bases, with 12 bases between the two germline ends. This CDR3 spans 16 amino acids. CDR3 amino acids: CASSLVGEATGNTIYF. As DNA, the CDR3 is TGTGCCAGCAGCTTAGTCGGAGAGGCCACTGGAAACACCATATATTTT.

The CDR3 nucleotides read TGCGCCAGCAGCTTCCGGGAGGTAGAAGAGACCCAGTACTTC. Its protein is CASSFREVEETQYF. The V call is TRBV5-1, the J call TRBJ2-5, with 7 positions matching TRBD2. The junction had 4 bases not matched to a gene; V was cut back by 2 bases and J by 3 bases. Germline assignment: CDR1 SGHRS and CDR2 YFSETQ. There are 14 residues in the CDR3.

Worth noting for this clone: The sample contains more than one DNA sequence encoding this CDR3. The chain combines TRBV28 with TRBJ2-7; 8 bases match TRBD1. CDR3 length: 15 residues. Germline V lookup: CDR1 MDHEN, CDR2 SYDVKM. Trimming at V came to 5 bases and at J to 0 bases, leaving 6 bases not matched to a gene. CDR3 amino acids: CASSPGTGSSYEQYF. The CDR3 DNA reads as TGTGCCAGCAGTCCCGGGACAGGCAGCTCCTACGAGCAGTACTTC.